The clone carrying this T cell receptor (beta chain) was seen a handful of times. CDR3 size: 14 residues. The germline V gene has CDR1 MNHNS and CDR2 SASEGT. J gave up 7 bases and V 4 bases, and 5 bases lay outside the gene matches. The time point here: newly diagnosed GD, antithyroid drugs for less than 3 months. The TCR library was made from RNA extracted from PBMCs. These data belong to a study of regulatory T cells in long-lasting Graves disease. Arm-PCR of CDR3 regions and iRepertoire HTBI primers were the basis on which TCR beta libraries were built. TCRdb ran MiXCR on the multiplex PCR reads and lists one entry per CDR3 protein. The sample gives 400,000 to 500,000 distinct CDR3 sequences, approximately 15% of which show up once; about 8.3% is in the top ten. The data also belong to a second study, concerning T cells in Graves' hyperthyroidism and ophthalmopathy. This second report adds: The diagnoses drew upon clinical symptoms, serum thyroxine and TRAb, thyroid ultrasound and orbital computed tomography.

The TCR comes from a woman aged 40 to 55 with Graves disease. The sample here was peripheral blood mononuclear cells (PBMCs), taken at new diagnosis, from a patient treated with antithyroid drugs. This rearrangement joins TRBV6-1 to TRBJ2-1, with 9 bases identical to TRBD2. CDR3: CASSGLAGKNEQFF. CDR3 DNA sequence: TGTGCCAGCAGTGGGCTAGCGGGAAAAAATGAGCAGTTCTTC.